This T cell receptor beta chain was profiled in a study of cytomegalovirus exposure and HLA in healthy donors. General study results and limits: A classifier reportedly called cytomegalovirus status with high sensitivity and specificity. Another analysis was done later, and it associated approximately 18,000 TCR beta sequences with HLA alleles at 0.05 false discovery rate.

The donors were healthy bone marrow donors. Primers included in the PCR were 60 Vbeta and 13 Jbeta primers. The repertoire was sequenced with immunoSEQ multiplex PCR; TCRdb's copy has only in-frame clones and lacks some. The sample records over 100,000 clones, roughly 78% being singletons. This clone was detected only a few times. Its antigen is not known. Sequencing was performed on PBMCs. The sequence was obtained from a woman in her thirties or forties in good health and CMV-seronegative.

CDR3 in amino acids: CASSATGGGDTGELFF. The DNA for the CDR3 is TGTGCCAGCAGCGCGACGGGAGGGGGAGACACCGGGGAGCTGTTTTTT. The chain is built from TRBV9 and TRBJ2-2; 8 nucleotides agree with TRBD2. Germline CDR1 reads SGDLS; CDR2 reads YYNGEE. The CDR3 sequence is 16 residues long. V shed 3 bases, J shed 3 bases, and the junction held 7 bases outside the gene matches.